These 21 T cell receptor beta chains share one sample of origin, sequenced in a study of T-cell reconstitution after alpha-beta-depleted transplantation in children. Unique molecular identifiers were used to barcode this TCRbeta library. MiXCR, applied by TCRdb to the PCR reads, yields one record per CDR3 protein. The sample shows just over 950,000 distinct CDR3 sequences, less than 30% of them seen only once. Specimen: PBMCs, mostly from graft donor cells, collected 360 days after TCRalphabeta/CD19-depleted stem cell transplant. The receptors here all came from a boy under two years old who had a stem cell transplant for SCID, so the T cells may come from the graft donor.

V gene TRBV20-1 combines with J gene TRBJ1-1; D uncertain. Trimming took off 4 bases at V and 4 bases at J, with 10 bases between the two ends. The germline gives CDR1 DFQATT, CDR2 SNEGSKA (reference sequence). The CDR3 loop spans 12 amino acids. This CDR3 reads CSATPRVTEAFF. The CDR3 bases are TGCAGTGCTACCCCGAGGGTCACTGAAGCTTTCTTT.

A few counts support this clonotype. This chain links TRBV5-1 with TRBJ2-3; D gene uncertain. The CDR3 runs 15 residues. From germline, CDR1 is SGHRS and CDR2 YFSETQ. V gave up 5 bases and J gave up 0 bases, with 13 bases separating them. CDR3 sequence reads: CASSRDLESTDTQYF. In nucleotides, the CDR3 is TGCGCCAGCAGTCGCGACTTGGAGAGCACAGATACGCAGTATTTT.

In its sample, this clonotype was seen a few times. The chain links TRBV27 to TRBJ1-2; 7 bases agree with TRBD1. The CDR3 is 15 residues long. The V and J ends lost 6 bases and 4 bases, in that order; junction bases with no gene match: 11. Germline V CDR1 and CDR2: MNHEY, SMNVEV (reference sequence). This chain's CDR3 is CASSSRDRGSYGYTF. CDR3 DNA: TGTGCCAGCAGCTCCCGGGACAGAGGCTCCTATGGCTACACCTTC.

Details on this clonotype: The junction departs from germline at one end; a sequencing error may be responsible. The chain has TRBV4-2 and TRBJ2-7, with 9 bases matching TRBD2. The CDR3 spans 16 residues. Germline CDR1 reads LGHNA; CDR2 reads YNFKEQ. CDR3 amino acids: CASSQDHGGGAYAQYF. The DNA of the CDR3 is TGTGCCAGCAGCCAAGATCATGGCGGGGGGGCTTACGCGCAGTACTTC.

CDR3 DNA sequence: TGCGCCAGCAGCTTGGTAGGGGACTACTATGGCTACACCTTC. This sequence encodes CASSLVGDYYGYTF. The chain carries TRBV5-1 and TRBJ1-2; possibly TRBD1 for D (5 bases). The CDR3 spans 14 residues. V dropped 0 bases and J dropped 3 bases, with 9 bases sitting between them. Germline V gene lookup returns CDR1 SGHRS and CDR2 YFSETQ. The full variable domain, rest sourced from reference TRBV5-1 and TRBJ1-2, is KAGVTQTPRYLIKTRGQQVTLSCSPISGHRSVSWYQQTPGQGLQFLFEYFSETQRNKGNFPGRFSGRQFSNSRSEMNVSTLELGDSALYLCASSLVGDYYGYTFGSGTRLTVV.

This chain links TRBV3-1 with TRBJ2-7; TRBD2 agrees at 7 bases. The CDR3 covers 13 residues. Looked up from germline, CDR1 is LGHDT and CDR2 is YNNKEL (reference sequence). The junction had 14 bases not matched to a gene; V was cut back by 11 bases and J by 7 bases. CDR3 coding DNA: TGTGCCGCATCCTCGGGGGGTTTGTATGAGCAGTACTTC. Protein sequence: CAASSGGLYEQYF.

The CDR3: CASSPRSGGNEQFF. The DNA for the CDR3 is TGCGCCAGCAGCCCTCGTTCAGGGGGCAATGAGCAGTTCTTC. The chain uses TRBV5-1 and TRBJ2-1; 7 bases map to TRBD1. The J segment lost 6 bases and the V segment lost 4 bases, leaving 7 bases of the junction unmatched. Germline CDR1 reads SGHRS; CDR2 reads YFSETQ. The CDR3 sequence is 14 residues long.

This clonotype turned up a few times. This chain links TRBV20-1 with TRBJ1-1, with D possibly being TRBD1 (5 bases). Deletions cut 0 bases from V and 5 bases from J, with 7 bases between. This CDR3 is 12 amino acids long. The germline gives CDR1 DFQATT, CDR2 SNEGSKA (reference sequence). The DNA of the CDR3 is TGCAGTGCTAGAGAGTCAGGGACTGAAGCTTTCTTT. Translation: CSARESGTEAFF.

The chain has TRBV7-8 and TRBJ2-5; D perhaps matches TRBD2 (5 bases). The length of the CDR3 is 15 residues. Trimming took off 2 bases at V and 4 bases at J, with 14 bases between the two ends. Germline V gives CDR1 SGHVS, CDR2 FQNEAQ. CDR3 DNA sequence: TGTGCCAGCAGCTTATTTCATCTCGGAGGAGAGACCCAGTACTTC. It encodes CASSLFHLGGETQYF. The full variable domain, its missing parts supplied by reference TRBV7-8 and TRBJ2-5, is GAGVSQSPRYKVAKRGQDVALRCDPISGHVSLFWYQQALGQGPEFLTYFQNEAQLDKSGLPSDRFFAERPEGSVSTLKIQRTQQEDSAVYLCASSLFHLGGETQYFGPGTRLLVL.

V usage is TRBV6-5 and J usage is TRBJ2-5, with D possibly being TRBD2 (6 bases). The CDR3 contains 16 residues. Trimming removed 3 bases from V and 1 base from J, with 15 bases in between. CDR1 is MNHEY, CDR2 SVGAGI, per germline. This CDR3 reads CASSYRLAGFQETQYF. The CDR3 DNA is TGTGCCAGCAGTTATAGGCTCGCGGGGTTCCAAGAGACCCAGTACTTC.

This chain uses TRBV12-3 or TRBV12-4 with TRBJ2-1, with 9 bases fitting TRBD1. V lost 5 bases, J lost 3 bases, and 8 bases stayed unmatched. This CDR3 region has 16 residues. CDR3 nucleotide sequence: TGTGCCAGCAGTCCGTTGGGACAGGGTCACTACAATGAGCAGTTCTTC. This sequence encodes CASSPLGQGHYNEQFF.

The J gene is TRBJ1-5, the V gene TRBV20-1, with D maybe TRBD1 (5 bases). The CDR3 has 13 amino acids. Germline V gene lookup returns CDR1 DFQATT and CDR2 SNEGSKA (reference sequence). Trimming removed 6 bases at V and 3 bases at J, with 12 bases between. CDR3 sequence: CSAGSGPNQPQHF. The CDR3 DNA sequence: TGCAGTGCCGGATCAGGGCCCAATCAGCCCCAGCATTTT.

The chain is built from TRBV6-1 and TRBJ1-5; D gene uncertain. V lost 5 bases and J 2 bases, leaving 13 bases between the germline ends. CDR1 MNHNS and CDR2 SASEGT come from the germline V gene. The CDR3 contains 15 residues. The CDR3 nucleotides read TGTGCCAGCAGTCCTTTACCCTATGGCAATCAGCCCCAGCATTTT. It translates to CASSPLPYGNQPQHF.

This clonotype has just a few counts. The chain carries TRBV6-2 or TRBV6-3 and TRBJ2-7, with TRBD1 identical over 10 bases. CDR3 length equals 15 residues. V trimming: 2 bases; J trimming: 7 bases; junction bases outside the gene matches: 8. Germline values: CDR1 MNHEY, CDR2 SVGEGT. For the CDR3, the DNA is TGTGCCAGCAGTTACACTGGGACAGGGGAACGAGAGCAGTACTTC. This codes for CASSYTGTGEREQYF.

The CDR3 nucleotides are TGTGCCAGCAGGTTTAGCGGCGTCTCCTACAATGAGCAGTTCTTC. Translation gives CASRFSGVSYNEQFF. The chain employs TRBV12-3 or TRBV12-4 and TRBJ2-1; possible D gene TRBD2, 6 bases. The CDR3 is 15 amino acids. V dropped 6 bases and J dropped 0 bases, with 12 bases sitting between them.

A few counts support this clonotype. The rearrangement joins TRBV9 to TRBJ1-3, with D hard to call. The CDR3 extends over 15 amino acids. Germline CDR1 and CDR2: SGDLS and YYNGEE. The V end lost 2 bases, the J end lost 9 bases, and 18 bases lay between the germline ends. CDR3 residues: CASSVADNYGSTIYF. DNA for the CDR3: TGTGCCAGCAGCGTCGCAGACAACTACGGTTCCACCATATATTTT.

This clonotype was seen only a few times. The chain joins TRBV29-1 to TRBJ2-2; weak D call: TRBD1 (6 bases). With 6 bases removed from V and 0 bases from J, the gap between germline ends came to 11 bases. CDR1 and CDR2 (germline): SQVTM, ANQGSEA. This CDR3 comprises 14 residues. The CDR3 sequence: CSVATGSNTGELFF. As DNA, the CDR3 is TGCAGCGTGGCCACAGGGTCGAACACCGGGGAGCTGTTTTTT.

Comment on this clonotype: At one end the junction does not follow the germline gene, possibly because of a read error. The chain carries TRBV9 and TRBJ2-2; D perhaps matches TRBD2 (7 bases). CDR1 is SGDLS, CDR2 YYNGEE, per germline. The CDR3 is made up of 14 amino acids. CDR3 sequence reads: CASSVVGGAGELFF. The CDR3 nucleotides read TGTGCCAGCAGCGTAGTGGGGGGGGCCGGGGAGCTTTTTTTT.

V gene TRBV4-1 combines with J gene TRBJ2-7, with 10 bases lining up with TRBD1. The CDR3 length is 16 residues. The junction had 12 bases not matched to a gene; V was cut back by 3 bases and J by 7 bases. The germline CDR1 and CDR2 sequences are MGHRA and YSYEKL. This chain's CDR3 is CASSHPGQGPLGEQYF. The CDR3 DNA sequence: TGCGCCAGCAGCCACCCGGGACAGGGGCCCCTTGGTGAGCAGTACTTC.

This clonotype was observed a handful of times. The rearrangement uses TRBV6-1 and TRBJ1-5; D gene uncertain. CDR3 length equals 13 residues. V was cut by 7 bases and J by 3 bases, with 10 bases left in between. In germline, CDR1 is MNHNS, CDR2 SASEGT. CDR3 loop: CASKRADNQPQHF. The CDR3 nucleotides are TGTGCCAGCAAGAGGGCAGACAATCAGCCCCAGCATTTT.

This sequence joins TRBV11-1 and TRBJ2-5, with TRBD2 identical over 7 bases. The CDR3 is made up of 15 amino acids. Per germline, CDR1 SGHAT and CDR2 FQDESV (reference sequence). V dropped 8 bases and J dropped 4; count of bases not matched to a gene: 13. Here the CDR3 reads CASSLGRLAVETQYF. CDR3 nucleotides: TGTGCCAGCTCCCTCGGACGACTAGCAGTAGAGACCCAGTACTTC.